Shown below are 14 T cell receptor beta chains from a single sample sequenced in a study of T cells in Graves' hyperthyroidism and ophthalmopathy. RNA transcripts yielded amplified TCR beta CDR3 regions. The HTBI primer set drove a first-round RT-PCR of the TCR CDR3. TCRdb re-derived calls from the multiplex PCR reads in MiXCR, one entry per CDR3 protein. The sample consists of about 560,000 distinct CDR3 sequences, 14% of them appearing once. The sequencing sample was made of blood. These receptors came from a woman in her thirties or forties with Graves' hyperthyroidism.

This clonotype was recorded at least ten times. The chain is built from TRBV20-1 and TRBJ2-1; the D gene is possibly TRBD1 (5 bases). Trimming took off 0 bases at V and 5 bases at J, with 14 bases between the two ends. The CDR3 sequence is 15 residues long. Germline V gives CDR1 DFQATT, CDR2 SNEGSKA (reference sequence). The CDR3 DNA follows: TGCAGTGCTAGAGATTTCCAGGGCAGCCACAATGAGCAGTTCTTC. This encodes CSARDFQGSHNEQFF.

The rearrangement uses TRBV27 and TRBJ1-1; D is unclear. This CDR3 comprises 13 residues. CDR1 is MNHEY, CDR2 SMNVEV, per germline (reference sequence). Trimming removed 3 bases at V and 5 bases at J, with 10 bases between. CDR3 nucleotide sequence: TGTGCCAGCAGTTTTCGTCGAATTACTGAAGCTTTCTTT. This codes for CASSFRRITEAFF.

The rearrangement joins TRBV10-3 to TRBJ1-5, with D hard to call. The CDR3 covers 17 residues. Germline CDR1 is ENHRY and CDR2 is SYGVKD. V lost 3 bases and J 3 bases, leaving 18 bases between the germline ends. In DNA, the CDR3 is TGTGCCATCAGTGACCCACGGGGTGGGGATAACAATCAGCCCCAGCATTTT. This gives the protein CAISDPRGGDNNQPQHF.

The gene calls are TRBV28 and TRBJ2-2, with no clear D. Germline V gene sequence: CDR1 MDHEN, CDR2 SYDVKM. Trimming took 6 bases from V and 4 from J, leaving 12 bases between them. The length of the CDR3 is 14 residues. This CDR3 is CASRTNKSTGELFF. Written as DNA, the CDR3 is TGTGCCAGCAGAACAAACAAGAGCACCGGGGAGCTGTTTTTT. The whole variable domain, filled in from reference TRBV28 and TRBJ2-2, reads DVKVTQSSRYLVKRTGEKVFLECVQDMDHENMFWYRQDPGLGLRLIYFSYDVKMKEKGDIPEGYSVSREKKERFSLILESASTNQTSMYLCASRTNKSTGELFFGEGSRLTVL.

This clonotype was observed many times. The CDR3 loop is CASSYPTEKLFF. CDR3 DNA: TGTGCCAGCAGTTACCCTACGGAAAAACTGTTTTTT. The chain employs TRBV28 and TRBJ1-4, with D hard to call. V shed 4 bases and J shed 8 bases, with 8 bases lying between them. The length of the CDR3 is 12 residues. CDR1 is MDHEN, CDR2 SYDVKM, per germline.

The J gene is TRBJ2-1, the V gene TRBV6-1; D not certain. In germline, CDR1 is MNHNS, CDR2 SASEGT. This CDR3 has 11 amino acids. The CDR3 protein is CVAASYNEQFF. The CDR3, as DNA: TGTGTGGCGGCGTCCTACAATGAGCAGTTCTTC.

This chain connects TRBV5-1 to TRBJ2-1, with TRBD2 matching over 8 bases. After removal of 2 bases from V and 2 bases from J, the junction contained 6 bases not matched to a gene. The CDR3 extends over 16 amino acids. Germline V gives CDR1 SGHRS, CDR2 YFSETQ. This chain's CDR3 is CASSFSGLDTYNEQFF. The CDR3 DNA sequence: TGCGCCAGCAGCTTCTCGGGACTAGATACCTACAATGAGCAGTTCTTC.

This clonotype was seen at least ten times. CDR3 DNA sequence: TGCAGTGCTAGAGATGAACAGACGAACACCGGGGAGCTGTTTTTT. Translating gives CSARDEQTNTGELFF. The V gene is TRBV20-1, the J gene TRBJ2-2; D is undetermined. V was clipped by 0 bases and J by 0 bases, with 8 bases between them. CDR1 and CDR2 (germline): DFQATT, SNEGSKA (reference sequence). The CDR3 is 15 amino acids.

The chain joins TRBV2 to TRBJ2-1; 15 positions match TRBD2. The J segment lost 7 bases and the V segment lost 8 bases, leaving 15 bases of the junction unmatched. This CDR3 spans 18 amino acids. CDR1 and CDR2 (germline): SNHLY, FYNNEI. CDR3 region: CASGRTSGRAVGWNEQFF. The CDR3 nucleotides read TGTGCCAGCGGAAGGACTAGCGGGAGGGCTGTTGGGTGGAATGAGCAGTTCTTC.

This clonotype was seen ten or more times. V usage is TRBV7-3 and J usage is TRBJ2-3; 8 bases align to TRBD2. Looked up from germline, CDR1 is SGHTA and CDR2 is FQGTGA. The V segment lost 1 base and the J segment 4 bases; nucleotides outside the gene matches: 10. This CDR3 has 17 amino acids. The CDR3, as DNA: TGTGCCAGCAGCTTAAGTGTCCCAGCGGGAGCCCCAGATACGCAGTATTTT. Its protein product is CASSLSVPAGAPDTQYF.

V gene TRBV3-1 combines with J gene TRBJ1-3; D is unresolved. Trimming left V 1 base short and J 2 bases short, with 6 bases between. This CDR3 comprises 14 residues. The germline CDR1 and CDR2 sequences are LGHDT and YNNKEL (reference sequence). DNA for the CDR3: TGTGCCAGCAGCCAAGGGGGTACTGGAAACACCATATATTTT. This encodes CASSQGGTGNTIYF.

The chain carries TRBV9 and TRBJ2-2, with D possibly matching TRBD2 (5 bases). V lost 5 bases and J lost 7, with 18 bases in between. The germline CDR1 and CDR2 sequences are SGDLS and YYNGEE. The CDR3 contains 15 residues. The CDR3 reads CASSRRAEPNGELFF. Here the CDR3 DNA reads TGTGCCAGCAGTCGTAGAGCGGAACCAAACGGGGAGCTGTTTTTT.

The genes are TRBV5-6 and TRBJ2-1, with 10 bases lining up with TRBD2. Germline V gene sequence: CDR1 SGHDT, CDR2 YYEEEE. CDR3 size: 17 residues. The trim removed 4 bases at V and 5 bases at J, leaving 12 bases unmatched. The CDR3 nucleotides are TGTGCCAGCAGCCCCTATTTGAGCGGGAGGGCCCACAATGAGCAGTTCTTC. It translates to CASSPYLSGRAHNEQFF.

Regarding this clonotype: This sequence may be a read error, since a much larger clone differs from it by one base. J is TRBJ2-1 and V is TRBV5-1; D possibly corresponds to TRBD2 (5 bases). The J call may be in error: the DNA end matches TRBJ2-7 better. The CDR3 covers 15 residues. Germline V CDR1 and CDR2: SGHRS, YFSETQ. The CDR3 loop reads CASSRALGSNNEQYF. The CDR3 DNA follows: TGCGCCAGCAGCAGAGCTCTAGGGAGTAACAATGAGCAGTACTTC.